This TCR beta chain was identified in a study of CD8+ T cells in alopecia areata. At the level of the study: Tofacitinib continued for 6 to 18 months and was then withheld for 6 months. The study, taken as a whole, reports: Patients shared TCRs less clearly than mice did, possibly for HLA-related reasons. Scalp lesions, especially in alopecia totalis/universalis, had higher clonality than normal scalp.

For this clone: Its antigen is not known.

RNA, once extracted, was reverse transcribed into cDNA for use as the sequencing template. Data came from immunoSEQ multiplex PCR; TCRdb stores just in-frame clones and leaves some out. The table includes under 250,000 clones, 50% to 65% detected once. Germline CDR1 reads MNHNS; CDR2 reads SASEGT. The CDR3 covers 12 residues. Trimming removed 6 bases from V and 2 bases from J, with 2 bases in between. In alopecia areata patients, both lesional scalp punch biopsies and peripheral blood were collected. Sequencing was performed on CD4+ T cells sorted from blood, taken at week 0. This TCR derives from a human donor with alopecia areata. The genes are TRBV6-1 and TRBJ2-6; D remains ambiguous. CDR3 nucleotides: TGTGCCAGCAGCCCTGGGGCCAACGTCCTGACTTTC. This encodes CASSPGANVLTF.